This T cell receptor beta chain emerged from a study of blood T cell repertoires in COVID-19. Whole-study context: Samples taken during acute and convalescent COVID-19 were collected in the United States, Italy and Spain. T cells, B-cell-depleted T cells, or PBMCs provided the cDNA or gDNA that served as material.

Authors' data handling: Reference gene primers were amplified, and this amplification served to estimate nucleated cell counts. Profiled with immunoSEQ multiplex PCR; TCRdb holds only in-frame clones, not every one. The V and J calls and clone size were taken over from that table, and D and trimming were inferred from the DNA. The sample contains about 81,000 clones, around 91% of which appear only once. Germline V lookup: CDR1 SGHKS, CDR2 YYEKEE (reference sequence). After removal of 4 bases from V and 10 bases from J, the junction contained 10 bases not matched to a gene. This CDR3 comprises 14 residues.

Material: peripheral blood. The TCR sequence derives from a woman aged 45-60 years in a cohort sampled during active COVID-19. The chain combines TRBV5-5 with TRBJ1-1, with 10 positions matching TRBD1. CDR3 DNA: TGTGCCAGCAGCACCGGGACAGGGGATGTCGGAGCTTTCTTT. It yields the protein CASSTGTGDVGAFF.